What follows are 24 T cell receptor beta chains derived from one specimen sequenced in a study of T-cell memory formation after mild COVID-19. TCRdb redid the calling of the 5' RACE reads with MiXCR, one entry per CDR3 protein. The sample holds fewer than 350,000 distinct CDR3 sequences, around 8% seen once. Input material: PBMCs or a T cell subset sorted from them (not recorded which). Source of these receptors: a man aged 18 to 29 who had mild COVID-19 (a few samples of this study predate the infection). Cell type and time point are not known.

This clonotype was detected only a few times. The gene calls are TRBV6-2 or TRBV6-3 and TRBJ2-7; 7 bases are shared with TRBD2. Unmatched junction bases numbered 2, after V lost 0 bases and J lost 3 bases. CDR1 is MNHEY and CDR2 is SVGEGT in the germline V gene. The CDR3 is 14 amino acids. CDR3 loop: CASSYSGGVYEQYV. The CDR3 DNA is TGTGCCAGCAGTTACTCTGGGGGGGTCTACGAGCAGTACGTC.

The chain carries TRBV6-5 and TRBJ1-2, with D possibly being TRBD1 (5 bases). V lost 0 bases and J lost 3, with 8 bases in between. Germline CDR1 MNHEY, CDR2 SVGAGI. This CDR3 is built from 14 residues. This CDR3 is CASSYSPGDYGYTF. In DNA, the CDR3 is TGTGCCAGCAGTTACTCGCCGGGGGACTATGGCTACACCTTC.

This clonotype was seen more than once but under ten times. The chain is built from TRBV12-3 or TRBV12-4 and TRBJ2-2, with D perhaps TRBD1 (6 bases). The germline V and J ends were trimmed by 0 bases and 8 bases, with 13 bases remaining between them. The CDR3 sequence is 15 residues long. CDR3 sequence: CASSLAATGPGELFF. The CDR3 coding sequence is TGTGCCAGCAGTTTAGCGGCTACAGGGCCTGGGGAGCTGTTTTTT.

Many counts were recorded for this clonotype. The chain joins TRBV28 to TRBJ2-2, with D unclear. The CDR3 runs to 13 residues. V was shortened by 2 bases and J by 2 bases, with 3 bases between the two germline ends. The V gene's germline CDR1 is MDHEN and CDR2 SYDVKM. CDR3 protein: CASSLINTGELFF. The CDR3 DNA follows: TGTGCCAGCAGTTTAATTAACACCGGGGAGCTGTTTTTT.

This clonotype was recorded many times. V is TRBV11-2 and J is TRBJ2-5; tentative D call: TRBD1 (5 bases). Trimming shortened V by 0 bases and J by 2 bases, and 7 bases separated the two germline ends. This CDR3 is 14 amino acids long. CDR1 and CDR2 (germline): SGHAT, FQNNGV. The CDR3 here is CASSLERTQETQYF. The CDR3 DNA reads as TGTGCCAGCAGCTTAGAACGGACACAAGAGACCCAGTACTTC.

This clonotype showed up just a few times. This sequence joins TRBV6-5 and TRBJ1-4, with unresolved D. The CDR3 is 14 amino acids. CDR1 is MNHEY, CDR2 SVGAGI, per germline. Trimming left V 2 bases short and J 8 bases short, with 12 bases between. The CDR3 loop is CASSYKKVGEKLFF. DNA of the CDR3: TGTGCCAGCAGTTACAAGAAGGTTGGGGAAAAACTGTTTTTT.

This clonotype has a count of ten or more. J is TRBJ2-3 and V is TRBV4-3, with D possibly called TRBD1 or TRBD2 (5 bases each). The germline V gene encodes CDR1 LGHNA and CDR2 YSLEER. V shed 2 bases and J shed 6 bases, with 12 bases lying between them. The CDR3 loop spans 14 amino acids. CDR3: CASSQTRGSDTQYF. The DNA for the CDR3 is TGCGCCAGCAGCCAAACGAGGGGTTCTGATACGCAGTATTTT.

This clonotype was seen just once. V is TRBV30 and J is TRBJ2-6; TRBD2 matches at 8 bases. Unmatched junction bases numbered 13, after V lost 3 bases and J lost 3 bases. The CDR3 spans 18 residues. Germline V gene data show CDR1 as GTSNPN and CDR2 as SVGIG (reference sequence). CDR3 protein: CAWSYSRGGSYGANVLTF. The CDR3 coding sequence is TGTGCCTGGAGCTACTCCCGGGGGGGCTCATATGGGGCCAACGTCCTGACTTTC. The whole variable domain, remainder taken from reference TRBV30 and TRBJ2-6, is SQTIHQWPATLVQPVGSPLSLECTVEGTSNPNLYWYRQAAGRGLQLLFYSVGIGQISSEVPQNLSASRPQDRQFILSSKKLLLSDSGFYLCAWSYSRGGSYGANVLTFGAGSRLTVL.

The chain is built from TRBV4-3 and TRBJ2-3; 9 bases align to TRBD2. CDR3 length equals 16 residues. Germline CDR1 and CDR2: LGHNA and YSLEER. V lost 1 base, J lost 6 bases, and 8 bases stayed unmatched. CDR3 loop: CASSQGPSGAGDTQYF. DNA for the CDR3: TGCGCCAGCAGCCAAGGTCCTAGCGGGGCGGGGGATACGCAGTATTTT.

This clonotype was seen a few times. The V call is TRBV29-1, the J call TRBJ2-3, with TRBD1 matching 9 bases. The J segment lost 1 base and the V segment lost 6 bases, leaving 5 bases of the junction unmatched. Germline lookup yields CDR1 SQVTM and CDR2 ANQGSEA. The CDR3 has 14 residues. CDR3 bases: TGCAGCGTGGCCGGGGACAGGGGCACAGATACGCAGTATTTT. Amino acid sequence: CSVAGDRGTDTQYF.

This clonotype has only a few counts. The gene calls are TRBV6-2 or TRBV6-3 and TRBJ2-7, with D perhaps TRBD1 or TRBD2 (5 bases each). Per the germline V gene, CDR1 is MNHEY and CDR2 is SVGEGT. V was pared by 5 bases and J by 2 bases, with 19 bases between. The CDR3 is made up of 16 amino acids. The CDR3 DNA is TGTGCCAGCAGTACCCGCCCCTGGGGGATCACCTACGAGCAGTACTTC. This codes for CASSTRPWGITYEQYF.

The chain links TRBV7-2 to TRBJ2-1; tentative D call: TRBD1 (6 bases). Germline V gene sequence: CDR1 SGHTA, CDR2 FQGNSA. V dropped 4 bases and J dropped 10 bases, with 11 bases sitting between them. CDR3 length equals 12 residues. Here the CDR3 reads CASSSSGVEQFF. CDR3 coding DNA: TGTGCCAGCAGCTCATCAGGGGTCGAGCAGTTCTTC.

A single count supports this clonotype. The chain recombines TRBV15 with TRBJ2-7, with TRBD1 identical over 10 bases. Losses at the gene ends were 0 bases for V and 7 bases for J; bases not matched to a gene: 6. The CDR3 has 15 residues. Germline-derived CDR1 and CDR2 are LNHNV and YYDKDF (reference sequence). The CDR3 region is CATSRDTRTGGEQYF. CDR3 DNA: TGTGCCACCAGCAGAGACACGCGGACAGGGGGTGAGCAGTACTTC.

This clonotype appeared many times. The chain joins TRBV11-2 to TRBJ1-2, with D possibly matching TRBD1 (5 bases). The CDR3 is 14 amino acids. The germline V and J ends were trimmed by 5 bases and 8 bases, with 18 bases remaining between them. From germline, CDR1 is SGHAT and CDR2 FQNNGV. The CDR3 spells CASSPSMGRRGYTF. DNA of the CDR3: TGTGCCAGCAGCCCAAGCATGGGGCGGAGAGGCTACACCTTC.

The rearrangement uses TRBV6-5 and TRBJ2-3; 9 bases map to TRBD2. The CDR3 is made up of 14 amino acids. Losses at the gene ends were 5 bases for V and 6 bases for J; bases not matched to a gene: 6. Germline values: CDR1 MNHEY, CDR2 SVGAGI. The CDR3 loop is CASSLRTSEDTQYF. The DNA of the CDR3 is TGTGCCAGCAGTCTTCGGACTAGCGAGGATACGCAGTATTTT.

The chain couples TRBV7-9 to TRBJ2-7, with 8 bases aligning to TRBD1. The CDR3 has 13 amino acids. Trimming at V came to 4 bases and at J to 2 bases, leaving 1 base not matched to a gene. Germline V gene lookup returns CDR1 SEHNR and CDR2 FQNEAQ (reference sequence). In DNA form, the CDR3 reads TGTGCCAGCAGCTGGGACAGGACCTACGAGCAGTACGTC. It is translated as CASSWDRTYEQYV.

At least ten counts were recorded for this clonotype. The chain combines TRBV3-1 with TRBJ2-7, with unresolved D. The CDR3 is 11 amino acids. V gave up 3 bases and J gave up 4 bases, with 4 bases separating them. Germline CDR1 and CDR2: LGHDT and YNNKEL (reference sequence). The CDR3 DNA follows: TGTGCCAGCAGCCAGGAATACGAGCAGTACTTC. It specifies CASSQEYEQYF.

V usage is TRBV11-2 and J usage is TRBJ2-3; no clear D. Between the trimmed V and J ends, which lost 5 bases and 4 bases, there was a span of 19 bases. This CDR3 comprises 16 residues. Germline V gene sequence: CDR1 SGHAT, CDR2 FQNNGV. This CDR3 reads CASSPKARSTPDTQYF. CDR3 nucleotides: TGTGCCAGCAGCCCGAAGGCGCGATCCACGCCAGATACGCAGTATTTT.

This clonotype was seen many times. V gene TRBV9 combines with J gene TRBJ2-5, with D perhaps matching TRBD2 (5 bases). The V end was cut by 0 bases, the J end by 1 base, with 13 bases between. Germline-derived CDR1 and CDR2 are SGDLS and YYNGEE. CDR3 size: 16 residues. The CDR3 bases are TGTGCCAGCAGCGTAGAACCCCTGGGAGTCCAAGAGACCCAGTACTTC. Protein product: CASSVEPLGVQETQYF.

This clonotype showed up many times. V usage is TRBV24-1 and J usage is TRBJ2-1; D not certain. CDR1 is KGHDR and CDR2 is SFDVKD in the germline V gene. The CDR3 extends over 13 amino acids. The germline V and J ends were trimmed by 4 bases and 8 bases, with 11 bases remaining between them. This CDR3 is CATSDPALHEQFF. CDR3 sequence (DNA): TGTGCCACCAGTGACCCTGCCCTACATGAGCAGTTCTTC.

This chain uses TRBV11-2 with TRBJ2-1, with D tentatively TRBD1 (5 bases). This CDR3 spans 15 amino acids. Per germline, CDR1 SGHAT and CDR2 FQNNGV. V lost 6 bases and J lost 2, with 14 bases in between. CDR3 DNA sequence: TGTGCCAGCAGTCGACAGATTTTGACCTACAATGAGCAGTTCTTC. Protein: CASSRQILTYNEQFF.

This clonotype has only a few counts. The genes are TRBV6-5 and TRBJ2-1; TRBD2 agrees at 10 bases. CDR1 and CDR2 (germline): MNHEY, SVGAGI. This CDR3 is built from 14 residues. Unmatched junction bases numbered 5, after V lost 5 bases and J lost 7 bases. The chain's CDR3 is CASSSSGGLNEQFF. In nucleotides, the CDR3 is TGTGCCAGCAGTAGTAGCGGGGGGCTGAATGAGCAGTTCTTC.

This clonotype has just a few counts. V usage is TRBV2 and J usage is TRBJ1-5; D possibly corresponds to TRBD1 (6 bases). Deletions cut 5 bases from V and 1 base from J, with 12 bases between. Germline V lookup: CDR1 SNHLY, CDR2 FYNNEI. The CDR3 runs 15 residues. CDR3 protein: CASSQGGGSNQPQHF. CDR3 DNA: TGTGCCAGCAGTCAAGGGGGGGGGAGCAATCAGCCCCAGCATTTT.

Many counts were recorded for this clonotype. The chain links TRBV7-2 to TRBJ2-5; 9 bases are shared with TRBD2. The CDR3 totals 16 residues. Per germline, CDR1 SGHTA and CDR2 FQGNSA. V trimming: 2 bases; J trimming: 4 bases; junction bases outside the gene matches: 8. The CDR3 loop is CASSLTSGGLVETQYF. CDR3 coding DNA: TGTGCCAGCAGCTTAACCAGCGGGGGGCTAGTAGAGACCCAGTACTTC.